The entry that follows covers one T cell receptor (beta chain) sequence. No antigen is known for it. Here immunoSEQ multiplex PCR was the method, and the copy in TCRdb shows in-frame clones only, minus some. This table holds approximately 2.3 million clones, more than 80% found once. This sample stems from a study of shared clonotypes between healthy human individuals. Study observations and caveats: It was observed that 5% to 6% of naive CD4 clonotypes were shared across a few donors.

There are 14 residues in the CDR3. Deletions cut 4 bases from V and 8 bases from J, with 14 bases between. Germline V gene sequence: CDR1 SGHTA, CDR2 FQGNSA. There were only Caucasian adults among the donors, and all lived in Nashville, Tennessee. Naive CD4+ cells were CD45RA-selected; the remaining cells were memory. Sequenced material: naive CD4+ T cells from PBMCs. Indicated subset: CD45RA+ positively selected. The sequence derives from a man aged 18-30 years in good health. Some clones in this sample may be carry-over from other donors' samples. The rearrangement uses TRBV7-2 and TRBJ1-4; no clear D. The CDR3: CASSSRAIGEKLFF. The CDR3 DNA reads as TGTGCCAGCAGCTCCCGGGCGATAGGGGAAAAACTGTTTTTT.